This is a list of T cell receptor beta chains from one sample in a study of blood T cell repertoires in COVID-19. Clones were sequenced by immunoSEQ multiplex PCR, and TCRdb holds only the in-frame ones, with some missing. The sample holds 340,000 or so clones, 87% seen once. The sequencing sample was made of peripheral blood. These receptors were taken from a man aged 45-65 years with active or convalescent COVID-19. Both conserved end residues are part of each CDR3. A D gene is named only where the DNA matches it firmly. Clone size is given for some rows only: seen once, a few or many times, or a class if the clone is expanded.

cdr3_aa	cdr3_nt	d_call	j_call	clone_size	v_call
CASSVRSGGAWNEQFF	TGTGCCAGCAGTGTACGTAGCGGGGGGGCGTGGAATGAGCAGTTCTTC	TRBD2	TRBJ2-1	.	TRBV6-1
CASSLGPLGGDTEAFF	TGTGCCAGCAGCTTGGGGCCCCTTGGGGGGGACACTGAAGCTTTCTTT	.	TRBJ1-1	.	TRBV5-8
CASSALPGLAGEGKNIQYF	TGTGCCAGCAGTGCCTTACCGGGACTAGCGGGAGAAGGCAAAAACATTCAGTACTTC	TRBD2	TRBJ2-4	.	TRBV27
CASSVMGSNQPQHF	TGTGCCAGCAGTGTAATGGGCAGCAATCAGCCCCAGCATTTT	.	TRBJ1-5	few	TRBV2
CASSVTGGNYGYTF	TGTGCCAGCAGCGTGACAGGGGGTAACTATGGCTACACCTTC	TRBD1	TRBJ1-2	.	TRBV9
CSVEVSVARTEAFF	TGCAGCGTTGAAGTAAGCGTAGCGAGGACTGAAGCTTTCTTT	.	TRBJ1-1	.	TRBV29-1
CATSDSRTGGSDQPQHF	TGTGCCACCAGTGACTCGAGGACAGGGGGATCGGATCAGCCCCAGCATTTT	TRBD1	TRBJ1-5	.	TRBV24-1
CASTRTSFDTEAFF	TGTGCCAGCACCCGGACAAGTTTCGACACTGAAGCTTTCTTT	.	TRBJ1-1	.	TRBV6-5
CASSDTGDGTEAFF	TGTGCCAGCAGCGATACAGGGGATGGCACTGAAGCTTTCTTT	TRBD1	TRBJ1-1	.	TRBV5-6
CASSSAASGTLYEQYF	TGTGCCAGCAGTTCCGCGGCGTCCGGGACACTTTACGAGCAGTACTTC	.	TRBJ2-7	.	TRBV6-5
CASSLLSGSYNEQFF	TGTGCCAGCAGCTTGCTCAGCGGGAGCTACAATGAGCAGTTCTTC	TRBD2	TRBJ2-1	.	TRBV5-5
CASRPADRNTGELFF	TGTGCCAGCAGACCCGCCGACAGGAACACCGGGGAGCTGTTTTTT	.	TRBJ2-2	.	TRBV9
CASSWTGYGYTF	TGCGCCAGCAGCTGGACAGGGTATGGCTACACCTTC	TRBD1	TRBJ1-2	.	TRBV5-1
CASSPLQGARSNQPQHF	TGTGCCAGCAGCCCATTACAGGGGGCTCGTAGCAATCAGCCCCAGCATTTT	TRBD1	TRBJ1-5	.	TRBV7-8
CASTYGGQGFRNYGYTF	TGTGCCAGCACTTACGGGGGACAGGGGTTCCGTAACTATGGCTACACCTTC	TRBD1	TRBJ1-2	.	TRBV28